Shown below are 10 T cell receptor beta chains from a single sample sequenced in a study of blood T cell repertoires in COVID-19. This table comes from immunoSEQ multiplex PCR, and its TCRdb copy is limited to in-frame clones, with some not included. Of 60,000 or so clones in the sample, approximately 90% are singletons; the top ten hold roughly an eighth. The sample taken for sequencing was peripheral blood. All receptors come from a woman aged 55-70 years with active COVID-19.

The count of this clone is one. The rearrangement joins TRBV15 to TRBJ1-1, with D unresolved. V lost 0 bases and J lost 5, with 10 bases in between. The CDR3 is made up of 14 amino acids. CDR1 and CDR2 (germline): LNHNV, YYDKDF (reference sequence). The CDR3 bases are TGTGCCACCAGCAGAGATTTGGGGAGGACTGAAGCTTTCTTT. Its translation: CATSRDLGRTEAFF.

The chain is built from TRBV19 and TRBJ1-5, with D tentatively TRBD1 (6 bases). Per the germline V gene, CDR1 is LNHDA and CDR2 is SQIVND (reference sequence). Trimming stripped 5 bases from V and 1 base from J, with 12 bases between. The CDR3 has 15 residues. The CDR3: CASSSGTSSNQPQHF. The CDR3 coding sequence is TGTGCCAGTAGTTCAGGGACATCCAGCAATCAGCCCCAGCATTTT.

The V gene is TRBV7-8, the J gene TRBJ1-4, with D perhaps TRBD1 (5 bases). Germline CDR1 and CDR2: SGHVS and FQNEAQ. The CDR3 has 17 amino acids. V dropped 4 bases and J dropped 0 bases, with 15 bases sitting between them. In DNA, the CDR3 is TGTGCCAGCAGCTCCCGGGGGGGGATAGCAACTAATGAAAAACTGTTTTTT. This translates into CASSSRGGIATNEKLFF.

CDR3 nucleotide sequence: TGTGCCAGCAGTGAACGTCCCCTTTTTACAGGGGACGGAAACACCATATATTTT. Translated, it gives CASSERPLFTGDGNTIYF. V usage is TRBV6-1 and J usage is TRBJ1-3, with TRBD1 matching over 7 bases. This CDR3 contains 18 residues. Looked up from germline, CDR1 is MNHNS and CDR2 is SASEGT. The V gene end was trimmed by 2 bases and the J gene end by 4 bases; junction bases not matched to a gene: 14.

The table lists this clone with a count of one. The genes are TRBV10-1 and TRBJ2-4; 7 nucleotides line up with TRBD1. Germline CDR1 WNHNN, CDR2 SYGVQD (reference sequence). V shed 2 bases, J shed 8 bases, and the junction held 9 bases outside the gene matches. The CDR3 contains 15 residues. DNA of the CDR3: TGCGCCAGCAGTGAGGAGACAGGGAGCCGGTACATTCAGTACTTC. This encodes CASSEETGSRYIQYF.

The J gene is TRBJ1-1, the V gene TRBV5-1; perhaps TRBD1 as D (5 bases). The CDR3 extends over 13 amino acids. Trimming cost V 4 bases and J 6 bases, with 13 bases left between them. CDR1 is SGHRS, CDR2 YFSETQ, per germline. The CDR3 region has the DNA TGCGCCAGCAGCGCGGAGGGGATCGCTGAAGCTTTCTTT. It codes for CASSAEGIAEAFF.

The V gene is TRBV7-9, the J gene TRBJ2-7; 11 bases map to TRBD1. CDR3 size: 15 residues. Losses at the gene ends were 6 bases for V and 7 bases for J; bases not matched to a gene: 11. CDR1 and CDR2 from the germline V gene are SEHNR and FQNEAQ (reference sequence). The CDR3 protein is CASSLSTGTGGEQYF. CDR3 DNA: TGTGCCAGCAGTCTATCCACAGGGACAGGGGGTGAGCAGTACTTC.

A few counts support this clone. This chain uses TRBV5-4 with TRBJ1-5; 7 bases are a match to TRBD1. The length of the CDR3 is 14 residues. J was trimmed by 2 bases and V by 5 bases; bases with no gene match: 4. CDR1 and CDR2 (germline): SGHNT, YYREEE (reference sequence). The CDR3 here is CASSEGAGNQPQHF. The DNA of the CDR3 is TGTGCCAGCAGTGAGGGGGCCGGCAATCAGCCCCAGCATTTT.

The sample holds a few counts of this clone. The chain couples TRBV5-1 to TRBJ2-1; D may be TRBD1 (5 bases). V lost 1 base to trimming and J lost 6 bases, with 20 bases between them. From germline, CDR1 is SGHRS and CDR2 YFSETQ. The CDR3 has 17 residues. The CDR3 coding sequence is TGCGCCAGCAGCTTGTTGTCAGGGTCTAACGCTGGCAATGAGCAGTTCTTC. It is translated as CASSLLSGSNAGNEQFF.

J is TRBJ2-1 and V is TRBV24-1; 9 bases line up with TRBD2. The trim removed 6 bases at V and 4 bases at J, leaving 3 bases unmatched. Germline values: CDR1 KGHDR, CDR2 SFDVKD. The CDR3 consists of 14 residues. CDR3 amino acids: CATSRSGGYNEQFF. For the CDR3, the DNA is TGTGCCACCAGTCGGAGCGGGGGGTACAATGAGCAGTTCTTC.